A selection of T cell receptor beta chains follows, all from one sample in a study of shared clonotypes between healthy human individuals. Sequencing used immunoSEQ multiplex PCR; TCRdb keeps in-frame clones, though not all of them. The data contain hundreds of thousands of clones, 75% to 85% of them singletons. The specimen was PBMCs. These receptors all come from a woman aged 40 to 50 in good health. Some clones in this sample may be carry-over from other donors' samples. The CDR3 runs from the conserved cysteine through the conserved F or W.

v_gene	j_gene	CDR3aa
TRBV2	TRBJ2-2	CASSRTSGSTGELFF
TRBV2	TRBJ1-3	CASTDDGGNSGNTIYF
TRBV5-1	TRBJ2-3	CASSLDPSGRATDTQYF
TRBV5-4	TRBJ2-1	CASSSGDYNEQFF
TRBV5-4	TRBJ2-1	CASSWDRRQYNEQFF
TRBV5-1	TRBJ2-2	CASSSSGSGTGELFF
TRBV28	TRBJ2-7	CASIPGTVSYEQYF
TRBV7-9	TRBJ2-7	CASSFPAGQGGDYEQYF
TRBV14	TRBJ1-2	CASSQFGGVYGYTF
TRBV7-9	TRBJ1-5	CASSNGLEGSNQPQHF
TRBV9	TRBJ2-5	CASSAAGETQYF
TRBV4-1	TRBJ2-6	CASSQGQGSGGANVLTF
TRBV9	TRBJ2-3	CASSLRGGRGDTQYF
TRBV5-6	TRBJ2-5	CASSSTEAGGRETQYF
TRBV5-6	TRBJ1-1	CASTRTGINTEAFF
TRBV27	TRBJ2-7	CASSLGTAQGEQYF
TRBV6-4	TRBJ2-1	CASSEEGSGYNEQFF
TRBV7-8	TRBJ1-2	CATSYDRRGNGYTF
TRBV4-1	TRBJ1-5	CASSLGQGRQPQHF
TRBV29-1	TRBJ2-1	CGGRGQGYNEQFF
TRBV28	TRBJ1-1	CASSLWGRGNTEAFF
TRBV29-1	TRBJ2-4	CSVEDLLQNIQYF
TRBV25-1	TRBJ2-7	CASRSGTGNYEQYF
TRBV2	TRBJ2-5	CASSDARGQETQYF
TRBV5-4	TRBJ1-1	CASMIRAANTEAFF
TRBV7-9	TRBJ1-2	CAGAASSYGYTF
TRBV9	TRBJ2-7	CASSLGTASDEQYF
TRBV29-1	TRBJ2-3	CSGAGLAGGVDTQYF
TRBV10-3	TRBJ1-1	CAISESGQGEAEAFF
TRBV28	TRBJ2-1	CASIRGDPRRDEQFF
TRBV12-5	TRBJ2-2	CASGLDVGAGELFF
TRBV30	.	CAWSVLRREYEQYF
TRBV5-1	TRBJ2-5	CASSPGLAGDETQYF
TRBV10-2	TRBJ2-7	CASSEGEYEQYF
TRBV10-2	TRBJ1-1	CASGNRALNTEAFF
TRBV6-5	TRBJ1-2	CASSSTERGSDYTF
TRBV5-1	TRBJ2-7	CASSVTGTRDYEQYF
TRBV9	TRBJ2-3	CASSVSSGASGDTQYF
TRBV5-1	TRBJ2-7	CASSLGSASGYEQYF
TRBV11-2	TRBJ1-4	CASSLRGRDEKLFF
TRBV28	TRBJ2-7	CASSPPRTGAYEQYF
TRBV7-9	TRBJ1-1	CASSFSGVNTEAFF
TRBV5-4	TRBJ2-4	CASSLVGERNIQYF
TRBV5-1	TRBJ2-5	CASSLDLIQETQYF
TRBV28	TRBJ2-3	CASQGGIGTDTQYF
TRBV6-6	TRBJ2-1	CASSYRGGYEQFF
TRBV29-1	TRBJ1-5	CSVEETGGNQPQHF
TRBV5-4	TRBJ2-5	CASSNRQLQETQYF
TRBV5-4	TRBJ2-5	CASRSGTSSQETQYF
TRBV28	TRBJ2-7	CASNLKGGQVYEQYF
TRBV6-1	TRBJ2-2	CASSEERYTGELFF
TRBV7-2	TRBJ2-3	CASSLAPEQGTQYF
TRBV9	TRBJ2-2	CASSVVDWAFAGELFF